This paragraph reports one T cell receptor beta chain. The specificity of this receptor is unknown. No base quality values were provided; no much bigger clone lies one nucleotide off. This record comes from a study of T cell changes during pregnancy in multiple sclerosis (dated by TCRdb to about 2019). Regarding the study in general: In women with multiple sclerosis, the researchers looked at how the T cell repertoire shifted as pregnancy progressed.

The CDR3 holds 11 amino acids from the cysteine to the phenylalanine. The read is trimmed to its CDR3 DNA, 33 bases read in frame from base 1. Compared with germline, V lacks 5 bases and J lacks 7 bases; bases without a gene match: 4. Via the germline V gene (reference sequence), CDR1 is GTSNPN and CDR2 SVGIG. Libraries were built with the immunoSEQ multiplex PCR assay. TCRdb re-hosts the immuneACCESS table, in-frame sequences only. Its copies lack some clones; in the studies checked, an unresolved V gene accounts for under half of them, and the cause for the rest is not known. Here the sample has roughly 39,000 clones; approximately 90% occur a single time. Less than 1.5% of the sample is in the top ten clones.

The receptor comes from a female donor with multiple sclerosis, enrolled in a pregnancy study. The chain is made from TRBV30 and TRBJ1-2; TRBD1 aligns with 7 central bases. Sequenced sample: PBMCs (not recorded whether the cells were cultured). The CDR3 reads CAWAYRGGYTF. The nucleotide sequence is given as TGTGCCTGGGCATACAGGGGTGGCTACACCTTC.